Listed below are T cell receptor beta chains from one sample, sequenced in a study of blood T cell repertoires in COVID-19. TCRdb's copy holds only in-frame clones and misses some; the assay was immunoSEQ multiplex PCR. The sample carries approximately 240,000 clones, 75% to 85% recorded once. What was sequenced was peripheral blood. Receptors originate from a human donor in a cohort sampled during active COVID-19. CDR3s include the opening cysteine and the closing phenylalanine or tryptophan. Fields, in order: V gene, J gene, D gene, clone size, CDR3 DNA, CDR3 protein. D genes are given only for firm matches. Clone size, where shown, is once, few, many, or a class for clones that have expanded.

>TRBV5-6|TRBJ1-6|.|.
TGTGCCAGCAGATCCGGTACAGGGTGGAATTCACCCCTCCACTTT
CASRSGTGWNSPLHF
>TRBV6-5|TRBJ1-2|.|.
TGTGCCAGCAGCTTGACAGCTAACTATGGCTACACCTTC
CASSLTANYGYTF
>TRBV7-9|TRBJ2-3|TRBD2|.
TGTGCCAGCACCAAGACTAGCGGCTCTAGCACAGATACGCAGTATTTT
CASTKTSGSSTDTQYF
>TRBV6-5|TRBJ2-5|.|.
TGTGCCAGCAGCCTCGGGACTTTCCAAGAGACCCAGTACTTC
CASSLGTFQETQYF
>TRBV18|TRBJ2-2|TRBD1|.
TGTGCCAGCTCATCCGGACAGGGAGGAACCGGGGAGCTGTTTTTT
CASSSGQGGTGELFF
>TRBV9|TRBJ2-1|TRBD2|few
TGTGCCAGCAGCTTCCGGACTAGCGCAGGTGAGCAGTTCTTC
CASSFRTSAGEQFF
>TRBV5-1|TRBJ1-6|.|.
TGCGCCAGCAGCTTGGAGGCAGCGAGGTCACCCCTCCACTTT
CASSLEAARSPLHF
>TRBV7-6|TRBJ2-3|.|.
TGTGCCAGCAGCTTAGCTCCGGGAAATACGCAGTATTTT
CASSLAPGNTQYF
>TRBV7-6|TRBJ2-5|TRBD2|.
TGTGCCAGCAGCTCCGCCGGGAGGGGGTCGTATTGGGAGACCCAGTACTTC
CASSSAGRGSYWETQYF
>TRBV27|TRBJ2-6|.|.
TGTGCCAGCTACCCGGCCAGGTTCCCCTCTGGGGCCAACGTCCTGACTTTC
CASYPARFPSGANVLTF
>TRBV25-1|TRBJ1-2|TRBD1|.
TGTGCCAGCAGTGAACCTGGACAGGGGGCGAAGACCTTC
CASSEPGQGAKTF
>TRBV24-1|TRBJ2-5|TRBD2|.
TGTGCCACCAGTGATTTCCCCCAGCGGGGGAGCCAAGAGACCCAGTACTTC
CATSDFPQRGSQETQYF
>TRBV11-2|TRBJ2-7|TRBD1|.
TGTGCCAGCAGCTTAGGCAGGACAGGAACCTACGAGCAGTACTTC
CASSLGRTGTYEQYF
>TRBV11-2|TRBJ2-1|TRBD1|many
TGTGCCAGCAGCATCCCCGGGACAGGGGATCCCAATGAGCAGTTCTTC
CASSIPGTGDPNEQFF
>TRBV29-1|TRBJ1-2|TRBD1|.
TGCAGCGTTGAGGCAGGGGGCTATGGCTACACCTTC
CSVEAGGYGYTF
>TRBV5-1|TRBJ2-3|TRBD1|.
TGCGCCAGCAGCCCACAGGGGGCTATCGGCACAGATACGCAGTATTTT
CASSPQGAIGTDTQYF
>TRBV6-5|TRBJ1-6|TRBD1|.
TGTGCCAGCAGTCCGGGACAGTATAATTCACCCCTCCACTTT
CASSPGQYNSPLHF
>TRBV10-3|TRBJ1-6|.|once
TGTGCCATCGGGGCCGGGAATTCACCCCTCCACTTT
CAIGAGNSPLHF
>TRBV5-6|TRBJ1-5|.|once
TGTGCCAGCAGCCGCGGGACTTCGGATCAGCCCCAGCATTTT
CASSRGTSDQPQHF
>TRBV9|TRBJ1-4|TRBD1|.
TGTGCCAGCAGCACCCGACAGGGTTCCAATGAAAAACTGTTTTTT
CASSTRQGSNEKLFF
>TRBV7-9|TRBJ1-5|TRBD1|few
TGTGCCAGCAGCCCGGGACAGCAGAATCAGCCCCAGCATTTT
CASSPGQQNQPQHF
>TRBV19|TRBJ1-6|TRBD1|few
TGTGCCAGTAGTTCCCTTGGGACAGACTATAATTCACCCCTCCACTTT
CASSSLGTDYNSPLHF
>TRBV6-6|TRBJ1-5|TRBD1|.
TGTGCCAGCAGCCAGACAGGGGGATTAGATCAGCCCCAGCATTTT
CASSQTGGLDQPQHF
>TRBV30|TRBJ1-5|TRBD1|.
TGTGCCTGGAGCCTTACAGGGGGTCCTAGCAATCAGCCCCAGCATTTT
CAWSLTGGPSNQPQHF
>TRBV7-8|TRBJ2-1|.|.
TGTGCCAGCAGCTCCTACGGCTGGGCCCGGAATGAGCAGTTCTTC
CASSSYGWARNEQFF
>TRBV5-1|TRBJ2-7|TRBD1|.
TGCGCCAGCAGCTTGGGGGGCCCGACAGGGGGCGACGAGCAGTACTTC
CASSLGGPTGGDEQYF
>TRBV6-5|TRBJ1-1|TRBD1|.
TGTGCCACTCCGGACAGGGCCAGCACTGAAGCTTTCTTT
CATPDRASTEAFF
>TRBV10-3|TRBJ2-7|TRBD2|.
TGTGCCATCAGGGGGACTAGCGAGGGCGAGCAGTACTTC
CAIRGTSEGEQYF
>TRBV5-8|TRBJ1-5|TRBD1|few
TGTGCCAGCAGCTTGGGACAGGGTCGTAATCAGCCCCAGCATTTT
CASSLGQGRNQPQHF
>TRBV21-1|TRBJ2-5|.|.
TGTGCCAGCAGCAAAACGGGGGGGCCGGAGACCCAGTACTTC
CASSKTGGPETQYF
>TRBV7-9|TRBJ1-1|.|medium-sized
TGTGCCAGCAGCCATGTACCGGGGAACACTGAAGCTTTCTTT
CASSHVPGNTEAFF
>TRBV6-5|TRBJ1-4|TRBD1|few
TGTGCCAGCAGTTACGGGACAGGTTTTAATGAAAAACTGTTTTTT
CASSYGTGFNEKLFF
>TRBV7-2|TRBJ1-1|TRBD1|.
TGTGCCAGCAGCCCCCGGGACAGATTGAACACTGAAGCTTTCTTT
CASSPRDRLNTEAFF
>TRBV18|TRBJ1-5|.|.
TGTGCCAGCTCACCCCGGACAGAGCGTTTAAAATATAGCAATCAGCCCCAGCATTTT
CASSPRTERLKYSNQPQHF
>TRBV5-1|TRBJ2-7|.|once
TGCGCCAGCAGCTTGGACTTTGCTTACGAGCAGTACTTC
CASSLDFAYEQYF
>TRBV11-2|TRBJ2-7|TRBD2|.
TGTGCCAGCAGCTCCACTAGCGGGAGGGCCTACGAGCAGTACTTC
CASSSTSGRAYEQYF
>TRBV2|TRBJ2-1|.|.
TGTGCCAGCAGTGCCGAAACACGACTGATCTACAATGAGCAGTTCTTC
CASSAETRLIYNEQFF
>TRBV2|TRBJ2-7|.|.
TGTGCCAGCAGTTCGACAGGTTTGGAGCAGTACTTC
CASSSTGLEQYF
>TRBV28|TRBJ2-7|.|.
TGTGCCAGCAGTCCCCTCACCCTCTATTCTGGCTCCTACGAGCAGTACTTC
CASSPLTLYSGSYEQYF
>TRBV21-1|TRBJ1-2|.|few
TGTGCCAGCAGAAAAGGCCCAGGGGGCTCAGCTAACTATGGCTACACCTTC
CASRKGPGGSANYGYTF
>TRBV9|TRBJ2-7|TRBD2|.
TGTGCCAGCAGCGTGGGTGCGGGGGGTCTCAGCTACGAGCAGTACTTC
CASSVGAGGLSYEQYF
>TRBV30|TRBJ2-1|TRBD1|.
TGTGCCTGGATGAGAGGGGGCCCATCCTACAATGAGCAGTTCTTC
CAWMRGGPSYNEQFF
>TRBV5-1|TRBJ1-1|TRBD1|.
TGCGCCAGCAACAGGGACAGGGACACTGAAGCTTTCTTT
CASNRDRDTEAFF
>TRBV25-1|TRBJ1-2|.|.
TGTGCCAGCAGTGAATACCGGGGCTACACCTTC
CASSEYRGYTF
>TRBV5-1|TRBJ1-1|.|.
TGCGCCAGCAGCTTGATCGGGGGAGGCAGCACTGAAGCTTTCTTT
CASSLIGGGSTEAFF
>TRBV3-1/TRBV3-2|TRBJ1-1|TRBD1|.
TGTGCCAGCAGCCTATCGACAGGGCTGAGAAGGAACACTGAAGCTTTCTTT
CASSLSTGLRRNTEAFF
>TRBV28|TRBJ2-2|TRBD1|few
TGTGCCAGCAGTTTTCAGGGACAGGGGCTAGGATCTGGAGCCGGGGAGCTGTTTTTT
CASSFQGQGLGSGAGELFF
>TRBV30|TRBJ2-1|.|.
TGTGCCTGGAGTAAACAGGTCCACAATGAGCAGTTCTTC
CAWSKQVHNEQFF
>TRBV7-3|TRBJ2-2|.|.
TGTGCCAGCAGCCGCGGTCGTCCCTCCGGGGAGCTGTTTTTT
CASSRGRPSGELFF